This is a list of T cell receptor beta chains from one sample in a study of blood T cell repertoires in COVID-19. Some clones are missing from TCRdb's copy, which holds only in-frame ones; the method was immunoSEQ multiplex PCR. Among 250,000 to 350,000 clones, 75% to 90% were seen once, and the ten largest hold around an eighth. Specimen: peripheral blood. These receptor sequences come from an older woman with acute or convalescent COVID-19. CDR3s include the opening cysteine and the closing phenylalanine or tryptophan. Each record gives: CDR3 protein, J gene, clone size, V gene. Rows give clone size only sometimes, using once, few, many, or a class for an expanded clone.

CDR3 protein: CASSLAGGNGLYNEQFF
J gene: TRBJ2-1
clone size: NA
V gene: TRBV7-9

CDR3 protein: CATSAGGDGYTF
J gene: TRBJ1-2
clone size: NA
V gene: TRBV24-1

CDR3 protein: CASRRGTYNEQFF
J gene: TRBJ2-1
clone size: once
V gene: TRBV27

CDR3 protein: CASSLRGGGYTF
J gene: TRBJ1-2
clone size: once
V gene: TRBV28

CDR3 protein: CASRARTGGTDTQYF
J gene: TRBJ2-3
clone size: NA
V gene: TRBV6-5

CDR3 protein: CASSRSDRGRFMDGYTF
J gene: TRBJ1-2
clone size: NA
V gene: TRBV3-1/TRBV3-2

CDR3 protein: CARGGGSYNEQFF
J gene: TRBJ2-1
clone size: NA
V gene: TRBV7-9

CDR3 protein: CASSLGLDIRSSYEQYF
J gene: TRBJ2-7
clone size: NA
V gene: TRBV7-9

CDR3 protein: CATSGTGSSYNKQFF
J gene: TRBJ2-1
clone size: NA
V gene: TRBV15

CDR3 protein: CASSSLENEQFF
J gene: TRBJ2-1
clone size: NA
V gene: TRBV7-9

CDR3 protein: CASSQWAGKKNYGYTF
J gene: TRBJ1-2
clone size: NA
V gene: TRBV28

CDR3 protein: CAWSVGLSTDTQYF
J gene: TRBJ2-3
clone size: NA
V gene: TRBV30

CDR3 protein: CASSLGSGGTYNEQFF
J gene: TRBJ2-1
clone size: NA
V gene: TRBV5-1

CDR3 protein: CASSLGGSGNTIYF
J gene: TRBJ1-3
clone size: once
V gene: TRBV6-5

CDR3 protein: CASRRAGDRTDTQYF
J gene: TRBJ2-3
clone size: NA
V gene: TRBV12-2

CDR3 protein: CASSPPGGVGNTEAFF
J gene: TRBJ1-1
clone size: NA
V gene: TRBV5-4

CDR3 protein: CASSSPDRVYGYTF
J gene: TRBJ1-2
clone size: once
V gene: TRBV7-9

CDR3 protein: CAWSYRGPPFEQYF
J gene: TRBJ2-7
clone size: NA
V gene: TRBV30

CDR3 protein: CASSGQVLTVYYGYTF
J gene: TRBJ1-2
clone size: NA
V gene: TRBV10-1

CDR3 protein: CAISEARTGIISGANVLTF
J gene: TRBJ2-6
clone size: NA
V gene: TRBV10-3

CDR3 protein: CASSEGTGLLSGNTIYF
J gene: TRBJ1-3
clone size: NA
V gene: TRBV6-1

CDR3 protein: CASSIARGTASSGANVLTF
J gene: TRBJ2-6
clone size: few
V gene: TRBV19

CDR3 protein: CASSQSGRDAETQYF
J gene: TRBJ2-5
clone size: NA
V gene: TRBV7-9

CDR3 protein: CASSFRTGGSGANVLTF
J gene: TRBJ2-6
clone size: NA
V gene: TRBV28

CDR3 protein: CASSYIRGHTEAFF
J gene: TRBJ1-1
clone size: NA
V gene: TRBV2

CDR3 protein: CASSLGDSNNQPQHF
J gene: TRBJ1-5
clone size: NA
V gene: TRBV5-1

CDR3 protein: CASSLHDSRETQYF
J gene: TRBJ2-5
clone size: NA
V gene: TRBV28

CDR3 protein: CASSLGGRGQSSPLHF
J gene: TRBJ1-6
clone size: NA
V gene: TRBV5-4

CDR3 protein: CASSFSGGTYNEQFF
J gene: TRBJ2-1
clone size: NA
V gene: TRBV7-2

CDR3 protein: CASSLRGPSYEQYF
J gene: TRBJ2-7
clone size: NA
V gene: TRBV28

CDR3 protein: CASSPPGQGSRETQYF
J gene: TRBJ2-5
clone size: NA
V gene: TRBV18

CDR3 protein: CASSQVVQAFYEQYF
J gene: TRBJ2-7
clone size: NA
V gene: TRBV4-3

CDR3 protein: CASSSLDRVGGYTF
J gene: TRBJ1-2
clone size: NA
V gene: TRBV28

CDR3 protein: CASSLAAQGGELFF
J gene: TRBJ2-2
clone size: NA
V gene: TRBV5-4

CDR3 protein: CASTPGGDQPQHF
J gene: TRBJ1-5
clone size: few
V gene: TRBV12-3/TRBV12-4

CDR3 protein: CASSPEGQYYGYTF
J gene: TRBJ1-2
clone size: NA
V gene: TRBV7-2

CDR3 protein: CASSTLGGPDNEQFF
J gene: TRBJ2-1
clone size: NA
V gene: TRBV7-3

CDR3 protein: CASSLATGVNTEAFF
J gene: TRBJ1-1
clone size: once
V gene: TRBV7-3

CDR3 protein: CASRQGGGRNQPQHF
J gene: TRBJ1-5
clone size: NA
V gene: TRBV2

CDR3 protein: CAISEPTGAPEAKNIQYF
J gene: TRBJ2-4
clone size: once
V gene: TRBV10-3

CDR3 protein: CASSQVHREKSPLHF
J gene: TRBJ1-6
clone size: NA
V gene: TRBV4-3

CDR3 protein: CASSQPRERPDTQYF
J gene: TRBJ2-3
clone size: NA
V gene: TRBV4-1

CDR3 protein: CASGGGSADTQYF
J gene: TRBJ2-3
clone size: NA
V gene: TRBV19

CDR3 protein: CASSYSGRLQLYGYTF
J gene: TRBJ1-2
clone size: NA
V gene: TRBV6-5

CDR3 protein: CASQEWALHRFYGYTF
J gene: TRBJ1-2
clone size: NA
V gene: TRBV28

CDR3 protein: CASATGVGTGELFF
J gene: TRBJ2-2
clone size: NA
V gene: TRBV7-9

CDR3 protein: CASRLGSVETQYF
J gene: TRBJ2-5
clone size: NA
V gene: TRBV10-2

CDR3 protein: CATSAWPSDNEQFF
J gene: TRBJ2-1
clone size: NA
V gene: TRBV24-1

CDR3 protein: CASSPFLGGRRDEQFF
J gene: TRBJ2-1
clone size: NA
V gene: TRBV9

CDR3 protein: CAISESLAGKETQYF
J gene: TRBJ2-5
clone size: NA
V gene: TRBV10-3

CDR3 protein: CATSRDLPRLAGVHSEQFF
J gene: TRBJ2-1
clone size: NA
V gene: TRBV15

CDR3 protein: CASSQDRTGSGNTIYF
J gene: TRBJ1-3
clone size: NA
V gene: TRBV4-1

CDR3 protein: CSVEDLAGGPGTQYF
J gene: TRBJ2-3
clone size: NA
V gene: TRBV29-1

CDR3 protein: CASMTEAGNTIYF
J gene: TRBJ1-3
clone size: NA
V gene: TRBV2

CDR3 protein: CASSLIGGNTEAFF
J gene: TRBJ1-1
clone size: NA
V gene: TRBV7-2

CDR3 protein: CASSEGRNPTDTQYF
J gene: TRBJ2-3
clone size: NA
V gene: TRBV10-1

CDR3 protein: CASSPANGQGNNSPLHF
J gene: TRBJ1-6
clone size: once
V gene: TRBV18

CDR3 protein: CASSPPRGAVNEQFF
J gene: TRBJ2-1
clone size: NA
V gene: TRBV5-1

CDR3 protein: CASSPGGSGWTSGNTIYF
J gene: TRBJ1-3
clone size: NA
V gene: TRBV28

CDR3 protein: CASMGLWMDRGGEKLFF
J gene: TRBJ1-4
clone size: NA
V gene: TRBV4-2